These T cell receptor beta chains were read from a single sample in a study of T cells in Graves' hyperthyroidism and ophthalmopathy. TCRdb redid the calling of the multiplex PCR reads with MiXCR, one entry per CDR3 protein. This sample yields more than 500,000 distinct CDR3 sequences, of which 14% are seen a single time; more than 11% belongs to the top ten. What was sequenced was blood. All receptors come from a woman aged 40 to 50 with Graves' hyperthyroidism. Both conserved end residues are part of each CDR3. The order of the fields is J gene, V gene, clone size, D gene, CDR3 protein, CDR3 DNA. A D gene is named only where the DNA matches it firmly. Only some rows state a clone size, as once, few, many or a class for expanded clones.

TRBJ1-1	TRBV28	many	.	CASSFPHSGQHTEAFF	TGTGCCAGCAGTTTCCCGCACTCAGGACAGCACACTGAAGCTTTCTTT
TRBJ1-1	TRBV18	.	.	CASSSRSGGWGTEAFF	TGTGCCAGCTCATCCCGGTCGGGGGGCTGGGGCACTGAAGCTTTCTTT
TRBJ1-5	TRBV12-3/TRBV12-4	many	.	CASSFTGRDQPQHF	TGTGCCAGCAGTTTTACCGGGCGGGATCAGCCCCAGCATTTT
TRBJ2-3	TRBV28	few	TRBD2	CASGSLAGTPTDTQYF	TGTGCCAGCGGGTCCCTAGCGGGAACCCCCACAGATACGCAGTATTTT
TRBJ2-7	TRBV27	many	.	CASSPRTPSSYEQYF	TGTGCCAGCAGTCCCCGGACACCGAGCTCCTACGAGCAGTACTTC
TRBJ1-2	TRBV20-1	many	TRBD1	CSAARDREDYGYTF	TGCAGTGCTGCGCGGGACAGGGAGGACTATGGCTACACCTTC
TRBJ2-1	TRBV5-4	.	.	CASSNTTGRNNEQFF	TGTGCCAGCAGCAACACCACCGGGAGAAACAATGAGCAGTTCTTC
TRBJ2-7	TRBV2	.	.	CASSSAGKRAYEQYF	TGTGCCAGCAGCAGTGCAGGGAAGAGGGCCTACGAGCAGTACTTC
TRBJ2-7	TRBV6-1	many	TRBD2	CASSLRGFGGDEQYF	TGTGCCAGCAGTCTTCGGGGGTTCGGGGGGGACGAGCAGTACTTC
TRBJ1-2	TRBV11-2	.	TRBD1	CASSADRGHGYTF	TGTGCCAGCAGCGCTGACAGGGGGCATGGCTACACCTTC
TRBJ2-6	TRBV6-1	few	TRBD1	CASSVLPGQGDEVLTF	TGTGCCAGCAGTGTCCTTCCGGGACAGGGGGACGAGGTCCTGACTTTC
TRBJ2-2	TRBV19	few	.	CASSIWDDTGELFF	TGTGCCAGTAGTATCTGGGACGACACCGGGGAGCTGTTTTTT
TRBJ1-3	TRBV28	many	TRBD1	CASSLTGGSTIYF	TGTGCCAGCAGTTTAACAGGGGGAAGCACCATATATTTT
TRBJ1-1	TRBV25-1	.	TRBD1	CASSELGQTKAFF	TGTGCCAGCAGTGAATTGGGACAGACTAAGGCTTTCTTT
TRBJ1-5	TRBV12-3/TRBV12-4	many	.	CASSPRRGVQPQHF	TGTGCCAGCAGCCCACGGAGGGGCGTGCAGCCCCAGCATTTT
TRBJ2-7	TRBV7-6	.	TRBD2	CASSLLAGEREQYF	TGTGCCAGCAGCTTACTGGCGGGAGAGAGGGAGCAGTACTTC
TRBJ1-5	TRBV12-3/TRBV12-4	many	.	CASSSRGSNQPQHF	TGTGCCAGCAGTTCCAGGGGAAGTAATCAGCCCCAGCATTTT
TRBJ2-7	TRBV5-5	few	TRBD1	CASSSEPTGYAEQYF	TGTGCCAGCAGCTCCGAACCGACAGGGTATGCCGAGCAGTACTTC
TRBJ2-5	TRBV11-3	many	.	CASSLIQGPLVETQYF	TGTGCCAGCAGCTTAATCCAGGGACCGTTAGTGGAGACCCAGTACTTC
TRBJ2-7	TRBV27	many	.	CASWRADTYEQYF	TGTGCCAGCTGGAGGGCCGATACCTACGAGCAGTACTTC
TRBJ2-2	TRBV27	.	.	CASSFFGSVTGELFF	TGTGCCAGCAGTTTTTTTGGGAGCGTCACCGGGGAGCTGTTTTTT
TRBJ1-1	TRBV28	many	.	CASSSRDTLSEAFF	TGTGCCAGCAGTTCGCGGGACACCCTATCTGAAGCTTTCTTT
TRBJ2-6	TRBV27	few	.	CASTSVGWGANVLTF	TGTGCCAGCACCTCCGTGGGTTGGGGGGCCAACGTCCTGACTTTC
TRBJ2-1	TRBV11-2	.	TRBD2	CASSSGLAGGPASYNEQFF	TGTGCCAGCAGCTCGGGACTAGCGGGAGGGCCGGCGTCCTACAATGAGCAGTTCTTC
TRBJ1-1	TRBV2	once	TRBD1	CASSGDRGQRKTPEAFF	TGTGCCAGCAGTGGAGACAGGGGGCAGAGGAAAACTCCTGAAGCTTTCTTT
TRBJ2-7	TRBV7-2	many	TRBD2	CASSLRGRAYEQYF	TGTGCCAGCAGCTTAAGAGGGAGGGCCTACGAGCAGTACTTC
TRBJ2-7	TRBV7-2	many	TRBD1	CASSSLPGQGVYEQYF	TGTGCCAGCAGCTCCTTACCGGGACAGGGCGTTTACGAGCAGTACTTC
TRBJ2-7	TRBV4-2	many	TRBD2	CASSQDPGGSGRSAYEQYF	TGTGCCAGCAGCCAAGACCCCGGAGGTAGCGGGAGATCCGCCTACGAGCAGTACTTC
TRBJ1-1	TRBV20-1	many	.	CSARTSFDSEAFF	TGCAGTGCTAGAACATCATTCGACAGCGAAGCTTTCTTT
TRBJ2-7	TRBV2	.	.	CASHLNNPLEQYF	TGTGCCAGCCACCTAAATAATCCCTTGGAGCAGTACTTC
TRBJ1-1	TRBV4-1	few	.	CASSQGTTSNTEAFF	TGCGCCAGCAGCCAAGGGACAACCTCGAACACTGAAGCTTTCTTT
TRBJ1-1	TRBV5-1	few	.	CASSLNSMNTEAFF	TGCGCCAGCAGCTTGAATAGCATGAACACTGAAGCTTTCTTT
TRBJ2-1	TRBV6-5	few	.	CASSYRGVERALLSEQFF	TGTGCCAGCAGTTACAGGGGAGTAGAGCGGGCACTGCTCTCTGAGCAGTTCTTC
TRBJ2-7	TRBV6-5	many	TRBD2	CASSSVTSGSSYEQYF	TGTGCCAGCAGTTCCGTGACTAGCGGGAGCTCCTACGAGCAGTACTTC
TRBJ2-2	TRBV28	.	TRBD1	CASSPAPGQGANTGELFF	TGTGCCAGCAGTCCAGCCCCGGGACAGGGGGCGAACACCGGGGAGCTGTTTTTT
TRBJ2-7	TRBV28	many	TRBD1	CASRGQGVSSYEQYF	TGTGCCAGCAGGGGACAGGGGGTGAGCTCCTACGAGCAGTACTTC
TRBJ2-1	TRBV18	once	.	CASSPPSSSNLNNEQFF	TGTGCCAGCTCACCACCGAGTAGCAGCAACCTGAACAATGAGCAGTTCTTC
TRBJ2-7	TRBV27	many	TRBD2	CASSSSLAGTGEQYF	TGTGCCAGCAGTTCTTCCCTAGCGGGTACAGGGGAGCAGTACTTC
TRBJ2-3	TRBV6-1	many	.	CASSRNQGYTDTQYF	TGTGCCAGCAGTCGTAACCAGGGGTACACAGATACGCAGTATTTT